This T cell receptor beta chain was found in a study of blood T cell repertoires in COVID-19. TCRdb's table, derived via immunoSEQ multiplex PCR, lists solely in-frame clones and lacks some. The sample carries over 70,000 clones, more than 60% recorded once. The CDR3 runs to 14 residues. The ends lost 6 bases at V and 7 bases at J; junction bases unmatched: 6. Germline-derived CDR1 and CDR2 are SGHVS and FQNEAQ. This clonotype was sampled from a human donor in a cohort sampled during active COVID-19. The specimen sequenced was peripheral blood. The chain employs TRBV7-8 and TRBJ1-6; the match to TRBD1 covers 7 bases. As DNA, the CDR3 is TGTGCCAGCAGACCGGACAGGAAGAATTCACCCCTCCACTTT. Translation gives CASRPDRKNSPLHF.